This T cell receptor (beta chain) was documented in a study of PD-L1 blockade in urothelial cancer. Time point: peripheral blood 6 weeks after treatment start. Method: immunoSEQ multiplex PCR; TCRdb's copy keeps in-frame clones and lacks some. The sample lists some 41,000 clones, 70% to 90% occurring once. V shed 5 bases, J shed 7 bases, and the junction held 7 bases outside the gene matches. Germline assignment: CDR1 SGHDT and CDR2 YYEEEE. The CDR3 runs to 15 residues. The TCR originated in a man between 65 and 85 years old with urothelial cancer. The chain combines TRBV5-6 with TRBJ2-3, with TRBD2 matching 13 bases. This specimen was PBMCs, taken around atezolizumab (anti-PD-L1) treatment. CDR3 nucleotide sequence: TGTGCCAGCAGTCTCTGGACTAGCGGGAGATATACGCAGTATTTT. Translating gives CASSLWTSGRYTQYF.